The rows below give T cell receptor beta chains drawn from one sample of a study of cytomegalovirus exposure and HLA in healthy donors. Data came from immunoSEQ multiplex PCR; TCRdb stores just in-frame clones and leaves some out. The table has about 96,000 clones, approximately 74% seen once. Specimen: PBMCs. These receptors all come from a woman aged 70-85 years in good health and CMV-seropositive. CDR3s include the opening cysteine and the closing phenylalanine or tryptophan. The order of the fields is V gene, clone size, D gene, J gene, CDR3 protein, CDR3 DNA. A D gene is named only where the DNA matches it firmly. Clone size appears in some rows only: once, few, many, or a class for an expanded clone.

V gene: TRBV10-3
clone size: once
D gene: .
J gene: TRBJ1-3
CDR3 protein: CAIRTKPGQGNTIYF
CDR3 DNA: TGTGCCATCAGGACTAAACCGGGACAAGGAAACACCATATATTTT

V gene: TRBV10-3
clone size: .
D gene: .
J gene: TRBJ2-1
CDR3 protein: CAISESSEQFF
CDR3 DNA: TGTGCCATCAGTGAGTCGAGTGAGCAGTTCTTC

V gene: TRBV27
clone size: .
D gene: .
J gene: TRBJ2-7
CDR3 protein: CASSYPYHEQYF
CDR3 DNA: TGTGCCAGCAGTTACCCCTACCACGAGCAGTACTTC

V gene: TRBV28
clone size: few
D gene: TRBD1
J gene: TRBJ2-7
CDR3 protein: CASSSTGGYEQYF
CDR3 DNA: TGTGCCAGCAGTTCCACAGGGGGGTACGAGCAGTACTTC

V gene: TRBV10-2
clone size: .
D gene: TRBD1
J gene: TRBJ1-4
CDR3 protein: CASSGQGSEKLFF
CDR3 DNA: TGCGCCAGCAGTGGACAGGGGAGTGAAAAACTGTTTTTT

V gene: TRBV27
clone size: once
D gene: .
J gene: TRBJ1-6
CDR3 protein: CASSFRDMGALHF
CDR3 DNA: TGTGCCAGCAGTTTCCGGGACATGGGGGCCCTCCACTTT

V gene: TRBV19
clone size: few
D gene: .
J gene: TRBJ1-2
CDR3 protein: CASSILQGYAGYTF
CDR3 DNA: TGTGCCAGTAGTATCCTCCAGGGCTACGCTGGCTACACCTTC

V gene: TRBV6-6
clone size: .
D gene: .
J gene: TRBJ1-1
CDR3 protein: CASSYHRVPEAFF
CDR3 DNA: TGTGCCAGCAGTTATCACAGGGTTCCTGAAGCTTTCTTT

V gene: TRBV2
clone size: .
D gene: TRBD1
J gene: TRBJ1-2
CDR3 protein: CTSRTGQGFGGYTF
CDR3 DNA: TGTACCAGCAGGACGGGACAGGGTTTCGGTGGCTACACCTTC

V gene: TRBV7-9
clone size: .
D gene: TRBD1
J gene: TRBJ1-1
CDR3 protein: CASSLRPTGRNTEAFF
CDR3 DNA: TGTGCCAGCAGTCTAAGACCGACAGGGCGAAACACTGAAGCTTTCTTT

V gene: TRBV4-1
clone size: few
D gene: .
J gene: TRBJ2-7
CDR3 protein: CASNQGGVSQQYF
CDR3 DNA: TGCGCCAGCAACCAAGGGGGGGTGAGCCAGCAGTACTTC

V gene: TRBV28
clone size: few
D gene: .
J gene: TRBJ1-5
CDR3 protein: CASSHYWARRVLESNQPQHF
CDR3 DNA: TGTGCCAGCAGCCATTATTGGGCCCGCAGGGTACTCGAGAGCAATCAGCCCCAGCATTTT

V gene: TRBV7-2
clone size: .
D gene: .
J gene: TRBJ1-3
CDR3 protein: CASSLAWRTSGNTIYF
CDR3 DNA: TGTGCCAGCAGCTTAGCTTGGAGGACCTCTGGAAACACCATATATTTT

V gene: TRBV7-3
clone size: few
D gene: .
J gene: TRBJ2-2
CDR3 protein: CASSPQALSNTGELFF
CDR3 DNA: TGTGCCAGCAGCCCGCAGGCCCTTTCTAACACCGGGGAGCTGTTTTTT

V gene: TRBV5-4
clone size: .
D gene: .
J gene: TRBJ1-2
CDR3 protein: CASSKTANYGYTF
CDR3 DNA: TGTGCCAGCAGCAAGACAGCAAACTATGGCTACACCTTC

V gene: TRBV9
clone size: .
D gene: .
J gene: TRBJ1-6
CDR3 protein: CASSVDVANSPLHF
CDR3 DNA: TGTGCCAGCAGCGTAGATGTGGCAAATTCACCCCTCCACTTT

V gene: TRBV29-1
clone size: .
D gene: TRBD1
J gene: TRBJ1-2
CDR3 protein: CSAGQGLDGYTF
CDR3 DNA: TGCAGCGCTGGACAGGGTCTCGATGGCTACACCTTC

V gene: TRBV5-4
clone size: few
D gene: .
J gene: TRBJ1-1
CDR3 protein: CASSLGGRSVGAEAFF
CDR3 DNA: TGTGCCAGCAGCTTGGGGGGGCGATCGGTGGGCGCTGAAGCTTTCTTT

V gene: TRBV5-1
clone size: .
D gene: .
J gene: TRBJ2-1
CDR3 protein: CASSADSGDYNEQFF
CDR3 DNA: TGCGCCAGCAGCGCAGATAGCGGAGACTACAATGAGCAGTTCTTC

V gene: TRBV4-2
clone size: .
D gene: TRBD2
J gene: TRBJ2-7
CDR3 protein: CASSQDGLAGVDEQYF
CDR3 DNA: TGTGCCAGCAGCCAAGACGGACTAGCGGGAGTGGACGAGCAGTACTTC

V gene: TRBV7-2
clone size: .
D gene: .
J gene: TRBJ1-4
CDR3 protein: CASRRQSTNEKLFF
CDR3 DNA: TGTGCCAGCCGAAGACAGTCAACTAATGAAAAACTGTTTTTT

V gene: TRBV12-5
clone size: .
D gene: .
J gene: TRBJ2-7
CDR3 protein: CASGLRGGSYEQYF
CDR3 DNA: TGTGCTAGTGGTCTCCGAGGAGGCTCCTACGAGCAGTACTTC

V gene: TRBV2
clone size: few
D gene: .
J gene: TRBJ2-2
CDR3 protein: CASSLQGTGELFF
CDR3 DNA: TGTGCCAGCAGTTTACAGGGAACCGGGGAGCTGTTTTTT